This T cell receptor (beta chain) was observed in a study of T cell changes during pregnancy in multiple sclerosis. Trimming left V 8 bases short and J 3 bases short, with 21 bases between. The CDR3 spans 16 residues. Per germline, CDR1 LNHDA and CDR2 SQIVND (reference sequence). Profiling relied on immunoSEQ multiplex PCR, and the TCRdb table lists in-frame clones only, not all of them. The sample contains roughly 79,000 clones, under 95% of which appear only once. The chain combines TRBV19 with TRBJ2-3; TRBD1 might be the D (6 bases). The sample was CD4+ T cells from peripheral blood mononuclear cells, taken before pregnancy. This TCR came from a female donor with multiple sclerosis, enrolled in a pregnancy study. The CDR3 loop reads CASRQGRTFLTDTQYF. In DNA form, the CDR3 reads TGTGCCAGTCGGCAGGGGAGAACGTTTTTGACAGATACGCAGTATTTT.